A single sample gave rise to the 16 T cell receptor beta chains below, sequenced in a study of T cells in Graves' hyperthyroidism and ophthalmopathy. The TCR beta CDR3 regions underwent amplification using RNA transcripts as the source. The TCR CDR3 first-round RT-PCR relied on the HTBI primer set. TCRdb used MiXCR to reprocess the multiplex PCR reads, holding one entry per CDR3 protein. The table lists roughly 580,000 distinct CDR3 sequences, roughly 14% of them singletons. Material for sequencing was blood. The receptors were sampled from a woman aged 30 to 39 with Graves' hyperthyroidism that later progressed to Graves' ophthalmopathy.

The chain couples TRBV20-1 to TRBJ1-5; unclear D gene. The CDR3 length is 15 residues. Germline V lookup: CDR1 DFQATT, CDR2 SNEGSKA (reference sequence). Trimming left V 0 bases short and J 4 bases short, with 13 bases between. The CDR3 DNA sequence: TGCAGTGCTAGAGATAGGACTCGAGGGAATCAGCCCCAGCATTTT. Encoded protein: CSARDRTRGNQPQHF.

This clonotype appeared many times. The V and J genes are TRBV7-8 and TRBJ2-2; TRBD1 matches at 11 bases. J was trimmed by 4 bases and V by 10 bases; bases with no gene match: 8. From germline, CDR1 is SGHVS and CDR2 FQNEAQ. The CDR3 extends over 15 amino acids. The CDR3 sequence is CANAGQGAGTGELFF. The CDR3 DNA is TGTGCCAATGCAGGACAGGGGGCGGGCACCGGGGAGCTGTTTTTT.

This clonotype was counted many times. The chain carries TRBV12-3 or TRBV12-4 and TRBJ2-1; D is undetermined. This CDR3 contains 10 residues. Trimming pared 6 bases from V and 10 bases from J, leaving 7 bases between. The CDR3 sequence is CASSLLEQFF. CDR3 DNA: TGTGCCAGCAGCCTTCTAGAGCAGTTCTTC.

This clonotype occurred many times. CDR3 region: CASSSRQGVGYTF. The CDR3, as DNA: TGTGCCAGCAGTTCGAGACAGGGCGTCGGCTACACCTTC. The chain recombines TRBV27 with TRBJ1-2; 7 nucleotides line up with TRBD1. This CDR3 has 13 amino acids. The J segment lost 8 bases and the V segment lost 4 bases, leaving 7 bases of the junction unmatched. Germline V lookup: CDR1 MNHEY, CDR2 SMNVEV (reference sequence).

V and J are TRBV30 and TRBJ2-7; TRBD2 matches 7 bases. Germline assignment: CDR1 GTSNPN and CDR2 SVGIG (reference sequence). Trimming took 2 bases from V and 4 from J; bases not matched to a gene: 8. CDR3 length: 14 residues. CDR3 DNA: TGTGCCTGGAGTTTTGCCCAGCGGGGTTACGAGCAGTACTTC. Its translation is CAWSFAQRGYEQYF.

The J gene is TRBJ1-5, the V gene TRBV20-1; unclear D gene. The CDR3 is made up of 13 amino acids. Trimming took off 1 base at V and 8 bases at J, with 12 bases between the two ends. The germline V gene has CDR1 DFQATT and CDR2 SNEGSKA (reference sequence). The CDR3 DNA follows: TGCAGTGCTAGAGCATCGGGGTATAAGCCCCAGCATTTT. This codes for CSARASGYKPQHF.

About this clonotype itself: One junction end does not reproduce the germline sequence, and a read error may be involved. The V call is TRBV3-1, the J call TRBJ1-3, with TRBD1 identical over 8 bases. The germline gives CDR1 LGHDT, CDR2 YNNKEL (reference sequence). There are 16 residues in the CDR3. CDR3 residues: CASSQQGAGPGNTVYF. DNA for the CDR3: TGTGCCAGCAGCCAGCAGGGGGCAGGTCCTGGAAACACCGTATATTTT.

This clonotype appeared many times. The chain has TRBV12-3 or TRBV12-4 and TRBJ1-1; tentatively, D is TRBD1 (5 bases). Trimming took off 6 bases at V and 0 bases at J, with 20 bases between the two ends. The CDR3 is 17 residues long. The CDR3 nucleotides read TGTGCCAGCAGACCCCTGTTGAAGGGACTCATGAACACTGAAGCTTTCTTT. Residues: CASRPLLKGLMNTEAFF.

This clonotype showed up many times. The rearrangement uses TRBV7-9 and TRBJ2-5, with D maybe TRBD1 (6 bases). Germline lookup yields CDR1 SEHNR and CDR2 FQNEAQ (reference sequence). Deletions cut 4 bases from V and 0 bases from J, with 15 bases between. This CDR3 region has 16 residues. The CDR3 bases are TGTGCCAGCAGCTCAGGACAGATCCCGTACCAAGAGACCCAGTACTTC. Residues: CASSSGQIPYQETQYF. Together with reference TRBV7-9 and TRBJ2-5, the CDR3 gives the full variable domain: DTGVSQNPRHKITKRGQNVTFRCDPISEHNRLYWYRQTLGQGPEFLTYFQNEAQLEKSRLLSDRFSAERPKGSFSTLEIQRTEQGDSAMYLCASSSGQIPYQETQYFGPGTRLLVL.

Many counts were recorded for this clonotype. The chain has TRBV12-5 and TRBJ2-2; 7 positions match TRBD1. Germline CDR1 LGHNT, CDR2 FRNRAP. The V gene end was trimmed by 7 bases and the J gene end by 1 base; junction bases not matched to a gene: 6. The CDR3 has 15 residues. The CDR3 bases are TGTGCTAGTGCTTACAGGGGTCGGAACACCGGGGAGCTGTTTTTT. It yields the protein CASAYRGRNTGELFF. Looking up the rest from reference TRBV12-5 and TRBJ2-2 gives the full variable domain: DARVTQTPRHKVTEMGQEVTMRCQPILGHNTVFWYRQTMMQGLELLAYFRNRAPLDDSGMPKDRFSAEMPDATLATLKIQPSEPRDSAVYFCASAYRGRNTGELFFGEGSRLTVL.

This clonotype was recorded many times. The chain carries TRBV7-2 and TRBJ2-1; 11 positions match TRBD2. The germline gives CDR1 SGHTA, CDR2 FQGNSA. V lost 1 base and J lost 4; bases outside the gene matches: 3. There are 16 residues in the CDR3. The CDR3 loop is CASSLGGLAGYNEQFF. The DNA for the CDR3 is TGTGCCAGCAGCTTAGGAGGACTAGCGGGTTACAATGAGCAGTTCTTC.

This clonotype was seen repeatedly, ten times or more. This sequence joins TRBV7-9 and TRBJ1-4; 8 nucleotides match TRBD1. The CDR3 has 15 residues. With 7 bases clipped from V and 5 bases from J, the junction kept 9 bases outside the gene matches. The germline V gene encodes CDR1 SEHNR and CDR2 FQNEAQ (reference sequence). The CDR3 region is CASTPTGQENEKLFF. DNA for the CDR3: TGTGCCAGCACCCCCACGGGACAGGAAAATGAAAAACTGTTTTTT.

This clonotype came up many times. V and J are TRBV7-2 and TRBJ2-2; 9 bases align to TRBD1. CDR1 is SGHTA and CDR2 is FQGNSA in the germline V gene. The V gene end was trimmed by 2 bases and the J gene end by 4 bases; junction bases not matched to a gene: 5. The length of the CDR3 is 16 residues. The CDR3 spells CASSLYRGRITGELFF. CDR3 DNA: TGTGCCAGCAGCTTATACAGGGGGCGCATCACCGGGGAGCTGTTTTTT.

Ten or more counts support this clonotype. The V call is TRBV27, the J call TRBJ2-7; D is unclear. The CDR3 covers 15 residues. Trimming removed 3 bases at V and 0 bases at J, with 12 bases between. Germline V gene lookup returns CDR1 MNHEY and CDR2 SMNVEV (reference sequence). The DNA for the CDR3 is TGTGCCAGCAGTTTGGGAACCCCACCCTCCTACGAGCAGTACTTC. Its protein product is CASSLGTPPSYEQYF.

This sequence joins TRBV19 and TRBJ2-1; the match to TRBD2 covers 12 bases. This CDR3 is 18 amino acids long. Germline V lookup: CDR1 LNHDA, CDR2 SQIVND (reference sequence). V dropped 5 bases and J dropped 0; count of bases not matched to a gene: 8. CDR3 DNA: TGTGCCAGTAGTGCCGGGACTAGCGGGCGATTCTCCTACAATGAGCAGTTCTTC. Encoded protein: CASSAGTSGRFSYNEQFF.

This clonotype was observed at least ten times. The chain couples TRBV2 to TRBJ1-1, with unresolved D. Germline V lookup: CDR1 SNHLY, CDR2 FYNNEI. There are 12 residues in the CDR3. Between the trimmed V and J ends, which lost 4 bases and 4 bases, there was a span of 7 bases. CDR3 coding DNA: TGTGCCAGCAGTGTTGGAAGCACTGAAGCTTTCTTT. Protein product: CASSVGSTEAFF.